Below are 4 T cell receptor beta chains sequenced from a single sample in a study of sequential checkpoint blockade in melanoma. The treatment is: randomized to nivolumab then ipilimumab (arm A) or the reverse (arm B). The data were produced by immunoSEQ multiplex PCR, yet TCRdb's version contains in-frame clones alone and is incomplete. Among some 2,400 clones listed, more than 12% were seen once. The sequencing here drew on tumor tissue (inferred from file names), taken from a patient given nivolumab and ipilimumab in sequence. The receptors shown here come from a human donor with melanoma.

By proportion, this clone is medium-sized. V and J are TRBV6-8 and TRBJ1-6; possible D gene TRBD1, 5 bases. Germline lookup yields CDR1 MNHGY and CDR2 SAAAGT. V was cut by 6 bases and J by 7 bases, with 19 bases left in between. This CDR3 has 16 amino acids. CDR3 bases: TGTGCCAGCAGCGACCCAACGACAGACCGAAATTCACCCCTCCACTTT. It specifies CASSDPTTDRNSPLHF.

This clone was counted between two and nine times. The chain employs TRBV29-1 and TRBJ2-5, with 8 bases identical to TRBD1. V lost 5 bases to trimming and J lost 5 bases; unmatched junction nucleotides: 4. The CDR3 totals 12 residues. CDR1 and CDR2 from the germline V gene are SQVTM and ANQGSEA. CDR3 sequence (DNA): TGCAGCGTTCCAACAGGGGGGGAGACCCAGTACTTC. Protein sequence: CSVPTGGETQYF.

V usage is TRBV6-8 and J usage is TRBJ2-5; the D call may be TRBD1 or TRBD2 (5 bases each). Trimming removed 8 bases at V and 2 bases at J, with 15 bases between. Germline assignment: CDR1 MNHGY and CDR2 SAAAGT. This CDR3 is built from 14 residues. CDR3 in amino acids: CASERGSRQETQYF. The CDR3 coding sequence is TGTGCCAGCGAGAGGGGTTCAAGGCAAGAGACCCAGTACTTC.

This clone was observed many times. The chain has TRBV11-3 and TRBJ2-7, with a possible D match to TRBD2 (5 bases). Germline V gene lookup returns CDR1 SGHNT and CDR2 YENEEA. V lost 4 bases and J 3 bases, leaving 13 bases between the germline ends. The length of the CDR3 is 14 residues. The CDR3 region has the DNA TGTGCCAGCAGCTCCACCCCGGGAAACTACGAGCAGTACTTC. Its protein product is CASSSTPGNYEQYF.